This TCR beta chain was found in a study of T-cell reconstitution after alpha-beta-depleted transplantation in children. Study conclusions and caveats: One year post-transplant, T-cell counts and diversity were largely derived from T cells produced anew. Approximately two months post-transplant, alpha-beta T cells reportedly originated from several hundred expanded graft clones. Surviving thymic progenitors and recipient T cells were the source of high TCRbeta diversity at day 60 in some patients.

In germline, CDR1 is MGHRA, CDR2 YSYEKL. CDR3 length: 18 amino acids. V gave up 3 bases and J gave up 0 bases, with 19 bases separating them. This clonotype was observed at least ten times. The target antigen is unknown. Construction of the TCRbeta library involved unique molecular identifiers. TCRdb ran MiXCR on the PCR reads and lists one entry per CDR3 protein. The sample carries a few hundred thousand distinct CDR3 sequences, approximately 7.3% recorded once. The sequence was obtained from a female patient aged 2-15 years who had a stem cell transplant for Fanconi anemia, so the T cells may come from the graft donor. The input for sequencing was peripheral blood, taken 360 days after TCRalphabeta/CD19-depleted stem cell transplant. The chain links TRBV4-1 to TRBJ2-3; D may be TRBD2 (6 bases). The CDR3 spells CASSQDNTGLASTDTQYF. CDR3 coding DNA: TGCGCCAGCAGCCAGGACAATACGGGGCTAGCGAGCACAGATACGCAGTATTTT.